This TCR beta chain derives from a study of control samples from healthy donors and cancer patients. Germline-derived CDR1 and CDR2 are LGHDT and YNNKEL (reference sequence). The CDR3 totals 14 residues. The V end lost 0 bases, the J end lost 2 bases, and 7 bases lay between the germline ends. Assay used: immunoSEQ multiplex PCR; TCRdb lists only in-frame clones, some missing. The data contain fewer than 200,000 clones, roughly 93% of them singletons. The chain combines TRBV3-1 (or the pseudogene TRBV3-2) with TRBJ1-2, with D unclear. The source of this sequence is a man aged 18 to 29 in good health. Sequencing was done on a sample of blood. This chain's CDR3 is CASSQDAQNYGYTF. DNA of the CDR3: TGTGCCAGCAGCCAAGATGCCCAAAACTATGGCTACACCTTC.